The T cell receptor (beta chain) described here comes from a study of cytomegalovirus exposure and HLA in healthy donors. This PCR relied on a set of 60 Vbeta primers and 13 Jbeta primers. The protocol was immunoSEQ multiplex PCR, while the TCRdb copy is restricted to in-frame clones and leaves out a portion. Of some 170,000 clones detected, 65% to 80% appear once; the ten largest clones hold under 2.5%. This CDR3 contains 14 residues. Trimming took 3 bases from V and 3 from J, leaving 10 bases between them. CDR1 is LNHDA and CDR2 is SQIVND in the germline V gene (reference sequence). The J gene is TRBJ2-3, the V gene TRBV19; D is perhaps TRBD2 (6 bases). The specimen was PBMCs. This clonotype was obtained from a man aged 35 to 55 in good health and CMV-seronegative. CDR3 coding DNA: TGTGCCAGTAGTATTAGTCGGGGGACAGATACGCAGTATTTT. Translating gives CASSISRGTDTQYF.